One and the same sample provided the 12 T cell receptor beta chains below, sequenced in a study of T cell changes during pregnancy in multiple sclerosis. TCRdb's copy holds only in-frame clones and misses some; the assay was immunoSEQ multiplex PCR. This sample has about 83,000 clones; roughly nine tenths occur once, and the top ten carry roughly 3.5%. This sample comprised PBMCs, obtained in the first trimester of pregnancy. Every receptor here comes from a female donor in good health, serving as a control in a pregnancy study. Some clones in this sample may be carry-over from other donors' samples.

This rearrangement joins TRBV18 to TRBJ1-2; the D is unclear. Germline values: CDR1 KGHSH, CDR2 LQKENI. Trimming removed 6 bases at V and 2 bases at J, with 13 bases between. The CDR3 is 14 residues long. The CDR3 DNA follows: TGTGCCAGCTCCCTCTCCGAGGGAAACTATGGCTACACCTTC. Translated, it gives CASSLSEGNYGYTF.

This clone is medium-sized (0.01 to 0.1%). V gene TRBV4-1 combines with J gene TRBJ2-3; D is uncertain. CDR1 MGHRA and CDR2 YSYEKL come from the germline V gene. CDR3 length equals 12 residues. V lost 4 bases to trimming and J lost 6 bases, with 8 bases between them. CDR3 in amino acids: CASSPNQDTQYF. The CDR3 DNA is TGCGCCAGCAGCCCGAACCAGGATACGCAGTATTTT.

The V and J genes are TRBV28 and TRBJ1-1; D perhaps matches TRBD1 (6 bases). Germline V lookup: CDR1 MDHEN, CDR2 SYDVKM. The CDR3 extends over 14 amino acids. Trimming removed 3 bases at V and 5 bases at J, with 13 bases between. The CDR3 region is CASSLRGGRTEAFF. In DNA, the CDR3 is TGTGCCAGCAGTTTGCGGGGGGGCAGGACTGAAGCTTTCTTT.

The gene calls are TRBV28 and TRBJ2-2; D may be TRBD2 (6 bases). The CDR3 length is 16 residues. V was pared by 7 bases and J by 8 bases, with 23 bases between. Germline V gives CDR1 MDHEN, CDR2 SYDVKM. CDR3 amino acids: CASNPLAAGSRGELFF. Here the CDR3 DNA reads TGTGCCAGCAACCCTCTGGCGGCGGGGTCAAGGGGGGAGCTGTTTTTT.

The V gene is TRBV29-1, the J gene TRBJ2-3; TRBD1 matches at 7 bases. V was pared by 3 bases and J by 5 bases, with 11 bases of the junction left unmatched. CDR1 is SQVTM, CDR2 ANQGSEA, per germline. The CDR3 length is 15 residues. CDR3 in DNA: TGCAGCGTTGAGGGTGGACAGGCTACGGGAGATACGCAGTATTTT. Translated, it gives CSVEGGQATGDTQYF.

This chain joins TRBV15 and TRBJ2-1; 12 positions match TRBD2. The CDR3 extends over 15 amino acids. CDR1 is LNHNV, CDR2 YYDKDF, per germline (reference sequence). V shed 2 bases and J 7 bases; nucleotides not matched to a gene: 3. CDR3 DNA: TGTGCCACCAGCAGACCACTAGCGGGAGGTAATGAGCAGTTCTTC. This gives the protein CATSRPLAGGNEQFF.

The V and J genes are TRBV15 and TRBJ2-3; D gene ambiguous. With 2 bases removed from V and 4 bases from J, the gap between germline ends came to 4 bases. Germline CDR1 is LNHNV and CDR2 is YYDKDF (reference sequence). This CDR3 region has 12 residues. CDR3: CATSRRADTQYF. The DNA of the CDR3 is TGTGCCACCAGCAGACGCGCAGATACGCAGTATTTT.

The chain couples TRBV29-1 to TRBJ2-3; the match to TRBD2 covers 16 bases. The CDR3 spans 19 residues. The V and J ends lost 3 bases and 3 bases, in that order; junction bases with no gene match: 12. Germline assignment: CDR1 SQVTM and CDR2 ANQGSEA. CDR3 amino acids: CSVDDPTGTSGGATDTQYF. CDR3 in DNA: TGCAGCGTTGACGACCCAACCGGGACTAGCGGGGGGGCTACAGATACGCAGTATTTT.

The chain couples TRBV2 to TRBJ2-5, with TRBD1 matching over 11 bases. The germline V gene has CDR1 SNHLY and CDR2 FYNNEI. The CDR3 contains 14 residues. Germline trimming cut 5 bases from V and 5 bases from J; bases unmatched to any gene: 4. The CDR3 DNA follows: TGTGCCAGCAGTCGGGACAGGGGGTCCGAGACCCAGTACTTC. Translated: CASSRDRGSETQYF.

V usage is TRBV6-4 and J usage is TRBJ2-3; D is unclear. V was pared by 2 bases and J by 4 bases, with 10 bases between. The CDR3 totals 14 residues. Germline values: CDR1 MRHNA, CDR2 SNTAGT. The CDR3 coding sequence is TGTGCCAGCAGTGACAACGGTAACGCAGATACGCAGTATTTT. It codes for CASSDNGNADTQYF.

The chain has TRBV5-5 and TRBJ1-1; D not certain. There are 14 residues in the CDR3. Germline V gene data show CDR1 as SGHKS and CDR2 as YYEKEE (reference sequence). V lost 0 bases, J lost 8 bases, and 14 bases lay in between. CDR3 protein: CASSLAPGRGEAFF. CDR3 nucleotides: TGTGCCAGCAGCTTGGCCCCCGGACGGGGAGAAGCTTTCTTT. Drawing the rest from reference TRBV5-5 and TRBJ1-1, the complete variable domain is DAGVTQSPTHLIKTRGQQVTLRCSPISGHKSVSWYQQVLGQGPQFIFQYYEKEERGRGNFPDRFSARQFPNYSSELNVNALLLGDSALYLCASSLAPGRGEAFFGQGTRLTVV.

The chain combines TRBV9 with TRBJ2-1, with 9 bases matching TRBD1. Per the germline V gene, CDR1 is SGDLS and CDR2 is YYNGEE. This CDR3 comprises 15 residues. Losses at the gene ends were 3 bases for V and 7 bases for J; bases not matched to a gene: 8. The CDR3 loop reads CASSAVGTGRNEQFF. The CDR3 nucleotides read TGTGCCAGCAGCGCTGTCGGGACAGGGAGGAATGAGCAGTTCTTC.